This paragraph covers one T cell receptor (beta chain) sequence. Its target is not known. V was shortened by 4 bases and J by 4 bases, with 8 bases between the two germline ends. This CDR3 comprises 12 residues. Germline V gives CDR1 MNHNS, CDR2 SASEGT. The data were taken from a study of cytomegalovirus exposure and HLA in healthy donors. Overall study context: An early release of data contained roughly 90 million unique TCRs, which came from HLA-typed donors.

Regarding the study as a whole: Presence/absence analyses took donor sequencing depth as roughly uniform.

With 60 Vbeta and 13 Jbeta primers, the PCR was carried out. This table comes from immunoSEQ multiplex PCR, and its TCRdb copy is limited to in-frame clones, with some not included. This table holds about 160,000 clones, about three quarters found once. The sample was PBMCs. This TCR was recovered from a female donor in good health and CMV-seronegative. J is TRBJ2-7 and V is TRBV6-1; D call uncertain. The chain's CDR3 is CASSAKIYEQYF. CDR3 sequence (DNA): TGTGCCAGCAGTGCCAAAATTTACGAGCAGTACTTC.